This TCR beta chain was observed in a study of T and B cells in COVID-19 patients. At the level of the study: COVID-19 patients gave peripheral blood either during active infection or after recovery. Findings and caveats of the study: Patients with COVID-19 reportedly showed strongly skewed T cell receptor beta variable and joining gene usage. Highly clonal in active COVID-19, TRB repertoires exceeded healthy-donor diversity and richness at recovery.

TRB rearrangements were amplified by multiplex PCR with BIOMED2 TRB-A/B primers. TCRdb reprocessed the multiplex PCR reads with MiXCR, giving one entry per CDR3 protein. This table has roughly 15,000 distinct CDR3 sequences, around a quarter appearing once. TRB was amplified from about 260-540 ng of blood genomic DNA. This clonotype was seen more than once but under ten times. Its antigen is currently unknown. The CDR3 contains 14 residues. The germline V gene has CDR1 MNHEY and CDR2 SMNVEV (reference sequence). The V gene lost 3 bases and the J gene lost 0 bases, with 8 bases spanning the gap. Sequencing was performed on blood. The chain has TRBV27 and TRBJ1-1; no firm D call. The source of this sequence is a human donor who had recovered from COVID-19. The CDR3 DNA sequence: TGTGCCAGCAGTTTCCTGGGATTGAACACTGAAGCTTTCTTT. This sequence encodes CASSFLGLNTEAFF.